This is a list of T cell receptor beta chains from one sample in a study of regulatory T cells in long-lasting Graves disease. One entry per CDR3 protein results from TCRdb running MiXCR on the multiplex PCR reads. This sample carries approximately 560,000 distinct CDR3 sequences, roughly a sixth of them seen once, and the ten largest clones take 12%. These same records also appear under a second study, on T cells in Graves' hyperthyroidism and ophthalmopathy.

Source: peripheral blood mononuclear cells (PBMCs), taken at new diagnosis, from a patient treated with antithyroid drugs. Receptor source: a man aged 18 to 35 with Graves disease. Both conserved end residues are part of each CDR3. D genes are given only for firm matches. Size values are once, few and many counts, or a class for expanded clones, and some rows have none.

J gene,clone size,D gene,V gene,CDR3 DNA,CDR3 protein
TRBJ2-7,NA,NA,TRBV7-3,TGTGATAGAGGTCCAGCCAACTCCTACGAGCAGTACTTC,CDRGPANSYEQYF
TRBJ2-7,NA,NA,TRBV28,TGTGCCAGCACCCAAAGGCAGGTAGTCTACGAGCAGTACTTC,CASTQRQVVYEQYF
TRBJ2-1,few,TRBD2,TRBV19,TGTGCCAGTCGACTAGCCGATGAGCAGTTCTTC,CASRLADEQFF
TRBJ2-4,NA,TRBD2,TRBV9,TGTGCCAGCAGCGTCGGGGGGACCGGCGATAACATTCAGTACTTC,CASSVGGTGDNIQYF
TRBJ1-5,NA,NA,TRBV19,TGTGCCAGTAGTATACGACAGGCACGCAATCAGCCCCAGCATTTT,CASSIRQARNQPQHF
TRBJ2-1,few,NA,TRBV10-3,TGTGCCATCAGTGGGAGGGGAGGCAATGAGCAGTTCTTC,CAISGRGGNEQFF
TRBJ1-1,many,NA,TRBV7-9,TGTGCCAGCAGTGGGCCTGAAGCTTTCTTT,CASSGPEAFF
TRBJ2-7,many,NA,TRBV6-1,TGTGCCAGCAGTGCAACAGGGAGATACCCCTACGAGCAGTACTTC,CASSATGRYPYEQYF
TRBJ2-5,few,TRBD2,TRBV7-9,TGTGCCAGCAGCTTAATCTCGGGGACTAGCGGGAGACAGCAAGAGACCCAGTACTTC,CASSLISGTSGRQQETQYF
TRBJ2-7,many,TRBD2,TRBV11-2,TGTGCCAGCAGCTTCCAGCGGGGATACGAGCAGTACTTC,CASSFQRGYEQYF